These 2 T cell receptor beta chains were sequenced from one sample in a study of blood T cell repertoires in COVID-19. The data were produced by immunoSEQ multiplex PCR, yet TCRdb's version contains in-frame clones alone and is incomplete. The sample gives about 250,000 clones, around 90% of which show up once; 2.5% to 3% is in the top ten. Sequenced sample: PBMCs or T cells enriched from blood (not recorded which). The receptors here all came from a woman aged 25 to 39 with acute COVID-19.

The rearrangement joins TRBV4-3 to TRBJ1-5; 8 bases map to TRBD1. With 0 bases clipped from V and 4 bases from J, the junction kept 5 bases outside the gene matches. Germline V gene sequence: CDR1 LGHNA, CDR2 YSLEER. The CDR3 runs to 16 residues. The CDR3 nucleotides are TGCGCCAGCAGCCAAGATCCTAGACAGGGGAATCAGCCCCAGCATTTT. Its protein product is CASSQDPRQGNQPQHF.

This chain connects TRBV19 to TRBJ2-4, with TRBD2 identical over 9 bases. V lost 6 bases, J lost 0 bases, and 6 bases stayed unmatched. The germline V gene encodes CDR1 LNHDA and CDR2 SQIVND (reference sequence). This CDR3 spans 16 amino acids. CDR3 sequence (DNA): TGTGCCAGTAGCTACCGCGGGGGGGGAGCCAAAAACATTCAGTACTTC. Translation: CASSYRGGGAKNIQYF.